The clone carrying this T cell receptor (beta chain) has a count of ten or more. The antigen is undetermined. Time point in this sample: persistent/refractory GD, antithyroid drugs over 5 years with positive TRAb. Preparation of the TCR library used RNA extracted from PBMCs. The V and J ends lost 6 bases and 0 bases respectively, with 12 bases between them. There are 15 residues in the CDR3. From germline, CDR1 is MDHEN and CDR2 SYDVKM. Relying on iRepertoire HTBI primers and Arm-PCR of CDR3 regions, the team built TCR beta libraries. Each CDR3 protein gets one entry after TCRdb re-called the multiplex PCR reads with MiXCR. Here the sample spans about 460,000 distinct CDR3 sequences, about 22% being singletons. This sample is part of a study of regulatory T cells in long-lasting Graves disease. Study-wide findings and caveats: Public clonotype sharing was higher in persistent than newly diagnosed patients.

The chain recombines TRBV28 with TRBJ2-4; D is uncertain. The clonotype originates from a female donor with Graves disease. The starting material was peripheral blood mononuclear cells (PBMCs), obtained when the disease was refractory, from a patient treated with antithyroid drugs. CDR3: CASSSHSSAKNIQYF. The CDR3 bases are TGTGCCAGCAGCTCCCATAGTTCAGCCAAAAACATTCAGTACTTC.